This T cell receptor beta chain came from a study of early T cells in non-severe SARS-CoV-2 infection. Study-level background: It was bulk RNA from unsorted whole blood that was sequenced, and the chains were unpaired.

Each single cDNA molecule received a unique molecular identifier. A single record per CDR3 protein comes from TCRdb applying MiXCR to the 5' RACE reads. The data show around 77,000 distinct CDR3 sequences, about 5% seen once. Study-wide findings and caveats: Reliance on VDJdb matching favored anti-spike CD8 responses; private and CD4 specificities were missed.

This clonotype was recorded many times. What it binds is unknown. V was pared by 0 bases and J by 4 bases, with 4 bases of the junction left unmatched. The CDR3 is 15 residues long. Germline loops: CDR1 SGDLS, CDR2 YYNGEE. The gene calls are TRBV9 and TRBJ2-3; 8 nucleotides match TRBD2. The sequencing here drew on whole blood, taken at baseline. The TCR comes from an adult who was a healthcare worker with PCR-confirmed SARS-CoV-2 infection or an uninfected control (not recorded which). Here the CDR3 reads CASSVVLGGADTQYF. DNA for the CDR3: TGTGCCAGCAGCGTAGTTCTCGGGGGGGCAGATACGCAGTATTTT.